This TCR beta chain was captured by sequencing in a study of OX40 agonist ivuxolimab in advanced cancers. Study-level background: Across the patients, intravenous ivuxolimab was delivered every 2 weeks at 0.01 to 10 mg/kg.

The germline V and J ends were trimmed by 3 bases and 3 bases, with 5 bases remaining between them. The CDR3 consists of 13 residues. Germline V gene lookup returns CDR1 SGHTA and CDR2 FQGNSA. This table comes from immunoSEQ multiplex PCR, and its TCRdb copy is limited to in-frame clones, with some not included. This sample has 55,000 to 80,000 clones, with about 80% found just once. The input for sequencing was CD4+ or CD8+ T cells sorted from blood, taken in a trial of the OX40 agonist ivuxolimab. This receptor was taken from an adult with an advanced solid tumor such as melanoma, head and neck, liver or kidney cancer. The chain uses TRBV7-2 and TRBJ2-2; D is uncertain. CDR3 nucleotides: TGTGCCAGCAGCTTTTACGACACCGGGGAGCTGTTTTTT. It yields the protein CASSFYDTGELFF.